The source of this T cell receptor beta chain is a study of blood T cell repertoires in COVID-19. Turning to the study itself: Acute-phase and convalescent COVID-19 samples originated in the United States, Italy and Spain. The cDNA or gDNA used as material had been derived from T cells, B-cell-depleted T cells, or PBMCs.

Germline assignment: CDR1 MNHEY and CDR2 SVGAGI. The CDR3 has 14 amino acids. V gave up 2 bases and J gave up 5 bases, with 10 bases separating them. Authors' processing steps: Amplified reference gene primers provided the basis for estimating nucleated cell counts. Sequenced by immunoSEQ multiplex PCR; TCRdb stores in-frame clones only, minus some. The V and J calls and clone size were taken over from that table, and D and trimming were inferred from the DNA. Here the sample spans more than 85,000 clones, about 85% being singletons. The chain combines TRBV6-5 with TRBJ1-5; a weak D match, TRBD1 (6 bases). The material sequenced was peripheral blood. The clonotype was recovered from a man between 50 and 59 years old with active COVID-19. The CDR3 DNA follows: TGTGCCAGCAGTTACGGGGGGGCGTATCAGCCCCAGCATTTT. It translates to CASSYGGAYQPQHF.